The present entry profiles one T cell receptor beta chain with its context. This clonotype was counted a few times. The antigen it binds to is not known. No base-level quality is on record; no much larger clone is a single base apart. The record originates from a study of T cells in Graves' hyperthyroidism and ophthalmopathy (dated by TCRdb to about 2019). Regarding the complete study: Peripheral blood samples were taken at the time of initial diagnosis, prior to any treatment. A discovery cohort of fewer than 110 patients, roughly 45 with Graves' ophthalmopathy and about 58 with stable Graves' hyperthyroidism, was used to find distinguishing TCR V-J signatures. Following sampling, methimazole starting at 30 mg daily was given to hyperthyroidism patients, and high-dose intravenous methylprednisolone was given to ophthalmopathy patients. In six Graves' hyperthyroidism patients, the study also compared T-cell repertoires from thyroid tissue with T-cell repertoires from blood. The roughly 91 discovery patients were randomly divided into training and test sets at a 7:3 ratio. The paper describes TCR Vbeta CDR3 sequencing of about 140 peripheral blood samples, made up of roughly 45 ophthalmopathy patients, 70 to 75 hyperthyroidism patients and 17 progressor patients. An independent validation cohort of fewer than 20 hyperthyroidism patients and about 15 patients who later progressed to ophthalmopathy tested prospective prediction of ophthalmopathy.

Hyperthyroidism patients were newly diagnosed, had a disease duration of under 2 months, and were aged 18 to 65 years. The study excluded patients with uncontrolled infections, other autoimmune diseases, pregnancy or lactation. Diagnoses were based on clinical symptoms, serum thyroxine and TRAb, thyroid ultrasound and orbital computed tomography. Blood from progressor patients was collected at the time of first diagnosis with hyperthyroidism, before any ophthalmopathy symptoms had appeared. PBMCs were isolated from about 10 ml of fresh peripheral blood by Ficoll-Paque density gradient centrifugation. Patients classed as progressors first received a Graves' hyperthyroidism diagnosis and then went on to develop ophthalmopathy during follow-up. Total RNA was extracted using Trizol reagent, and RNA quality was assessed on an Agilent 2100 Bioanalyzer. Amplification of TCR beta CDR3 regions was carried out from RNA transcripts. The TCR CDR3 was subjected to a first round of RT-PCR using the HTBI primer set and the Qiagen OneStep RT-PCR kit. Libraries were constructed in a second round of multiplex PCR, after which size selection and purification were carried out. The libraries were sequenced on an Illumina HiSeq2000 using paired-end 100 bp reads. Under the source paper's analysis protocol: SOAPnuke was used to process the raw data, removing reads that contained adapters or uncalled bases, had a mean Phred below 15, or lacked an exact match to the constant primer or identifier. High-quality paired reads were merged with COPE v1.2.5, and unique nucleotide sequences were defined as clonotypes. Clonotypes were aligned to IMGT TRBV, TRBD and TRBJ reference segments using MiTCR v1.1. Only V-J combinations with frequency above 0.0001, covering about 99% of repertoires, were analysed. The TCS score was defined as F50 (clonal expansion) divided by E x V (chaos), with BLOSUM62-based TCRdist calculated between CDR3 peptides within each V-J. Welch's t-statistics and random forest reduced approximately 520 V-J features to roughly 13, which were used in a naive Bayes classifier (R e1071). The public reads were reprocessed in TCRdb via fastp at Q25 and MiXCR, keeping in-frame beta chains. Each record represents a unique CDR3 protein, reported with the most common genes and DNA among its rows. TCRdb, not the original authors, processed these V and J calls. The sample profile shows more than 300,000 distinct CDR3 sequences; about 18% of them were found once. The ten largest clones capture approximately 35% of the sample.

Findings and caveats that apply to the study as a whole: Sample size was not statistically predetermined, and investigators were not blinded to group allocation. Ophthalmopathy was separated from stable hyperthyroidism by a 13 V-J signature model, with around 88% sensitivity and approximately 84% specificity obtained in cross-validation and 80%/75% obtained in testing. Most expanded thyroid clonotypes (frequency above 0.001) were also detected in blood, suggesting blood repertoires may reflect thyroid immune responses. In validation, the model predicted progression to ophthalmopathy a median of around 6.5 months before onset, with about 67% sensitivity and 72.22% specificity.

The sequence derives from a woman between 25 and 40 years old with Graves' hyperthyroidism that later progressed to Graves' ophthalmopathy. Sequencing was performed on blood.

The nucleotides read TGTGCCACCAGCTATCCGCCGCCCGGTGATTCACCCCTCCACTTT. The translation is CATSYPPPGDSPLHF. The V gene is TRBV15 and the J gene is TRBJ1-6; too little of a D gene remains to name it. V is shortened by 5 bases, J by 8 bases, and the region joining them spans 16 bases. From the cysteine up to the phenylalanine, the CDR3 has a length of 15 residues. The CDR3 DNA has 45 bases and is translated from base 1. CDR1 and CDR2 are read off the germline V gene (reference sequence) as LNHNV and YYDKDF.